In this sample, the clone carrying this T cell receptor (beta chain) turned up many times. The antigen is undetermined. The cDNA was synthesized by 5'RACE incorporating 10-nucleotide random UMIs. TCRdb called the 5' RACE reads again in MiXCR, with one record for every CDR3 protein. The sample holds roughly 20,000 distinct CDR3 sequences, about 15% seen once. The data stem from a study of neurological immune-mediated disorders. Each sorted-subset library came from about a million CD4+ or CD8+ T cells. Study-level findings and limits: None of the CDR3 amino acid sequences found in expanded clones was shared across subjects. This suggests that the TCR-beta repertoires were private in all groups.

The V and J ends lost 0 bases and 1 base respectively, with 7 bases between them. CDR1 and CDR2 (germline): LGHDT, YNNKEL (reference sequence). The length of the CDR3 is 15 residues. Sequences were obtained from CD4+ T cells from blood. J is TRBJ1-5 and V is TRBV3-1, with D perhaps matching TRBD1 (5 bases). The receptor was isolated from an older woman with HTLV-1-associated myelopathy (HAM/TSP). This CDR3 is CASSQEGHSNQPQHF. The CDR3 DNA reads as TGTGCCAGCAGCCAAGAAGGACACAGCAATCAGCCCCAGCATTTT.